This record concerns one TCR beta chain sequence. This clone was seen more than once but under ten times. Its antigen is still unknown. The input lacks base qualities; no much larger clone sits a single base away. This sample is drawn from a study of sequential checkpoint blockade in melanoma (dated by TCRdb to about 2019). A note on the overall study: Patients were assigned by 1:1 randomization to either first-line nivolumab followed by ipilimumab (arm A) or ipilimumab followed by nivolumab (arm B). Maintenance nivolumab came after each of the two trial sequences. TCRbeta immunosequencing was performed on DNA from roughly 91 pretreatment melanoma tumor samples. For roughly 20 patients, matched tumor biopsies were taken both before treatment and at week 13, after single-agent nivolumab (arm A) or ipilimumab (arm B). The same lesion was the source of about 86% of the matched pre- and post-treatment tumor biopsy pairs.

The immunoSEQ Assay was used to immunosequence TCRbeta CDR3 regions from genomic DNA. Prior to high-throughput sequencing, genomic DNA was amplified by bias-controlled multiplex PCR. On the study's bioinformatics: To quantify the absolute abundance of each unique TCRbeta CDR3 region, the sequences were collapsed and filtered. Clonality was defined as 1 minus Pielou's evenness and was calculated using productive rearrangements only. Tumor T-cell fraction was calculated by normalizing TCRbeta template counts to usable DNA, which was estimated from several housekeeping genes. Clones with significantly greater frequencies in on-treatment versus baseline samples were identified using a previously published method. TCRdb carries this immuneACCESS record with in-frame sequences only. Its versions omit some clonotypes, under half of them owing to an unresolved V gene in the studies checked, with the rest unexplained. The V and J calls and clone size were taken over from that table, and D and trimming were inferred from the DNA. Across this sample there are roughly 18,000 clones, with less than 30% seen only once. The ten biggest clones cover about 7.8% of the sample.

Results the study describes overall, beyond this receptor: Among patients in the nivolumab-first arm (arm A), tumor TIL clonality before treatment was associated with response (P = .04). Tumor T-cell fraction and clonality were found to correlate with PD-L1 staining and CD8+ T-cell counts but not with mutational load. Patients with increases in tumor T-cell fraction and clonality by week 13 were approximately 30 times more likely to achieve clinical benefit. The response-prediction model combining TCR metrics and mutation burden needs validation in larger, independent patient cohorts. Small sample sizes and reduced statistical power limited the within-arm analyses of tumor T-cell fraction.

The sample's treatment or condition label, decoded: randomized to nivolumab then ipilimumab (arm A) or the reverse (arm B). None of the patients in the trial had previously been given DNA-damaging chemotherapy. Samples came from patients with melanoma in CheckMate 064, a randomized, open-label phase II trial of sequential checkpoint blockade. Genomic DNA from formalin-fixed paraffin-embedded (FFPE) tissue samples served as the input for tumor TCR sequencing. CDR1 is given as MNHGY and CDR2 as SAAAGT, both from the germline V gene. From cysteine to phenylalanine, the CDR3 is 14 amino acids long. Left in the record is the CDR3 DNA by itself, 42 bases read in frame from the first base. V drops 6 bases and J drops 1 base, leaving 13 bases in between.

The receptor was derived from a human donor with melanoma. The chain uses TRBV6-8 and TRBJ2-7, and possibly TRBD1, on 6 matching bases. Sequences were derived from tumor tissue (inferred from file names), sampled from a patient given nivolumab and ipilimumab in sequence. The DNA sequence is given as TGTGCCAGCAGCAGACAGGTCCGGTCCTACGAGCAGTACTTC. Translation gives CASSRQVRSYEQYF.